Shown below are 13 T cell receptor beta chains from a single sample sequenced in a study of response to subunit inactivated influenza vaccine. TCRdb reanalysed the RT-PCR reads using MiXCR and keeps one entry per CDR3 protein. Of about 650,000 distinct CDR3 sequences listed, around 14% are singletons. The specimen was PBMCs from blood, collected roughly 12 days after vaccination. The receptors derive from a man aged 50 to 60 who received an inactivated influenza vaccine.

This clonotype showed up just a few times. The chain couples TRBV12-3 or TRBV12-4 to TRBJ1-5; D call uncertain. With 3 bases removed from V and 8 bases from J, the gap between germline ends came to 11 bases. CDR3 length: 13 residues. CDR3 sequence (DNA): TGTGCCAGCAGTTTTTCTATAGTGGAGCCCCAGCATTTT. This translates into CASSFSIVEPQHF.

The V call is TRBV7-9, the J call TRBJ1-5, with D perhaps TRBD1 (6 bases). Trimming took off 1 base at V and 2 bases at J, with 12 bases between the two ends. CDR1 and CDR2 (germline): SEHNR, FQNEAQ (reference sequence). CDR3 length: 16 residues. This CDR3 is CASSLVVGGGNQPQHF. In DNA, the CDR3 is TGTGCCAGCAGCTTAGTGGTAGGGGGTGGCAATCAGCCCCAGCATTTT. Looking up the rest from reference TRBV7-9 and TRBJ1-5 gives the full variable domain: DTGVSQNPRHKITKRGQNVTFRCDPISEHNRLYWYRQTLGQGPEFLTYFQNEAQLEKSRLLSDRFSAERPKGSFSTLEIQRTEQGDSAMYLCASSLVVGGGNQPQHFGDGTRLSIL.

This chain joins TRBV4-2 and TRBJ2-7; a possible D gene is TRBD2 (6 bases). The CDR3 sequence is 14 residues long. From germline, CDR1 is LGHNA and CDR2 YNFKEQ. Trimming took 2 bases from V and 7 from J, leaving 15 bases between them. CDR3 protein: CASSQPRDLREQYF. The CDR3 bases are TGTGCCAGCAGCCAACCCCGGGACTTACGGGAGCAGTACTTC.

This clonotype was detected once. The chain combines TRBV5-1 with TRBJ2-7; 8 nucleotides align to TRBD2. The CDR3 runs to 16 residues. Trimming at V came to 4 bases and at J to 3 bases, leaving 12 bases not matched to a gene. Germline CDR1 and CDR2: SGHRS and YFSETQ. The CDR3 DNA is TGCGCCAGCAGCCTTGAACCCAGCGGGGGAAGCTACGAGCAGTACTTC. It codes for CASSLEPSGGSYEQYF.

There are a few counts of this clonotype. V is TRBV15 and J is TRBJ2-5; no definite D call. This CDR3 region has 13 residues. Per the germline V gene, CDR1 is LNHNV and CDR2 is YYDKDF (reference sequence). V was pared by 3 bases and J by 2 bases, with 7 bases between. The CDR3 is CATSSVGQETQYF. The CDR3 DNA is TGTGCCACCAGCAGTGTTGGACAAGAGACCCAGTACTTC.

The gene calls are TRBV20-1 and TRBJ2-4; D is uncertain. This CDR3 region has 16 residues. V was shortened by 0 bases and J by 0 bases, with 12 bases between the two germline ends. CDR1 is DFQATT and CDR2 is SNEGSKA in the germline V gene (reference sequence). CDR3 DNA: TGCAGTGCTAGAGATCGACACTTTGTAGCCAAAAACATTCAGTACTTC. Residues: CSARDRHFVAKNIQYF.

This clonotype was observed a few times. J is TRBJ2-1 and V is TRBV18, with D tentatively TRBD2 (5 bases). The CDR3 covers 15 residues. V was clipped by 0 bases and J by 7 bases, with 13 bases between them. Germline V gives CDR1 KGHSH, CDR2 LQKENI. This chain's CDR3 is CASSPPEARRNEQFF. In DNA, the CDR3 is TGTGCCAGCTCACCACCGGAGGCTAGAAGGAATGAGCAGTTCTTC.

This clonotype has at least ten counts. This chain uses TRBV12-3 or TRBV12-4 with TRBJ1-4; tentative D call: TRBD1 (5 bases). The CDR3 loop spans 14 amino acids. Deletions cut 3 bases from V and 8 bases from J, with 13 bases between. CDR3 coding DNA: TGTGCCAGCAGTTTTAGTGGGGGAAAAGAAAAACTGTTTTTT. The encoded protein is CASSFSGGKEKLFF.

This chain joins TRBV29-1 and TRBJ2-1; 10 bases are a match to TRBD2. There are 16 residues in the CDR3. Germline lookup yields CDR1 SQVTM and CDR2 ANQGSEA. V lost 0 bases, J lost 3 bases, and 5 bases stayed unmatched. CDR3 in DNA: TGCAGCGTTGAAGATGGTACTAGCGGGATCTACAATGAGCAGTTCTTC. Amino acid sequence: CSVEDGTSGIYNEQFF.

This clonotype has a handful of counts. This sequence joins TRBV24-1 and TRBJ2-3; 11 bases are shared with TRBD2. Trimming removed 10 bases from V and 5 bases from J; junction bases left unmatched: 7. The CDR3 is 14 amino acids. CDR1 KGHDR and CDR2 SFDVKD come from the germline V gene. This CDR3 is CATSGGAFLDTQYF. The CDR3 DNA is TGTGCCACTAGCGGGGGGGCCTTCCTAGATACGCAGTATTTT.

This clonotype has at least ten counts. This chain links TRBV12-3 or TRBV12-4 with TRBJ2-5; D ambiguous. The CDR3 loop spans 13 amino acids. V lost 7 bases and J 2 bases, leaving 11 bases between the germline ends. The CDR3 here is CASTIAHQETQYF. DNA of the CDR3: TGTGCCAGCACCATCGCACATCAAGAGACCCAGTACTTC.

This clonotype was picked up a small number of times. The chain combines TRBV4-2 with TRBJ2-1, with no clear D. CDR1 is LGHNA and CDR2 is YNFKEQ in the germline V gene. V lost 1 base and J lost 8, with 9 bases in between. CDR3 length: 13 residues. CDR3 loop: CASSQGPEYEQFF. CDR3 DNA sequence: TGTGCCAGCAGCCAAGGCCCGGAGTATGAGCAGTTCTTC.

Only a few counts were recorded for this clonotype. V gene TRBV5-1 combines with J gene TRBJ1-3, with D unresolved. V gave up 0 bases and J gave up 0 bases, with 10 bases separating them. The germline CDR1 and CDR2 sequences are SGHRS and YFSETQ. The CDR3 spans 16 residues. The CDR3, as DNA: TGCGCCAGCAGCTTGGAACACCTTAGCTCTGGAAACACCATATATTTT. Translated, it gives CASSLEHLSSGNTIYF.